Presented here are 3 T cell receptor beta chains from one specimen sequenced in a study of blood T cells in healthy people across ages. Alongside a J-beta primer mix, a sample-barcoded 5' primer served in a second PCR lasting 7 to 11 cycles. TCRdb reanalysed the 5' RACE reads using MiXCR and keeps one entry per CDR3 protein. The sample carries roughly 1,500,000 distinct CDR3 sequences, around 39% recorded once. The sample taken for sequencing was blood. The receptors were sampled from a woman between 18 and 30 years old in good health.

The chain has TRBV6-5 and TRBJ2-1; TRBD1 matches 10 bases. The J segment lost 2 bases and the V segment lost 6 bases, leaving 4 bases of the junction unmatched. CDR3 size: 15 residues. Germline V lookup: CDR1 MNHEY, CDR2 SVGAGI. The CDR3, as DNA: TGTGCCAGCAGACGACAGGGGGCCACCTACAATGAGCAGTTCTTC. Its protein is CASRRQGATYNEQFF.

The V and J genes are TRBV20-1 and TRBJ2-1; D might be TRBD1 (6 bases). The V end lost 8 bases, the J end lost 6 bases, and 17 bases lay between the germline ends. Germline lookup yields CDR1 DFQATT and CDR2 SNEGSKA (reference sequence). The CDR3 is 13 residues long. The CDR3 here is CSLLRGTTNEQFF. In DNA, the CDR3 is TGCAGTTTACTGCGTGGGACAACCAATGAGCAGTTCTTC.

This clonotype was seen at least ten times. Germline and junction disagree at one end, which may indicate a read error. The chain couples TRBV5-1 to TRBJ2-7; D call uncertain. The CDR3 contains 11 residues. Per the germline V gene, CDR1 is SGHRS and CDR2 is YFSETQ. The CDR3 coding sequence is TGTGCCAGCAGTTCCAACTACGAGCAGTACTTC. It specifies CASSSNYEQYF.